This T cell receptor (beta chain) was profiled in a study of blood T cell repertoires in COVID-19 (dated by TCRdb to about 2020). Broadly, across the study: Samples covering the acute and convalescent phases of COVID-19 were provided by collaborators in the United States, Italy and Spain. The material from the prospective study consisted of cDNA or gDNA derived from T cells, B-cell-depleted T cells, or PBMCs. Subjects who had been exposed to COVID-19, were actively infected with it, or had recovered from it provided the deeply sampled blood TCRbeta repertoires that made up the dataset. A freely available public database, intended as a resource for researchers studying the immune response to SARS-CoV-2, is where the repertoires were released. Samples were obtained from the ongoing ImmuneRACE study (first 160 participants) and from about 1,300 subjects provided by 6 global collaborators. Sample metadata almost always included a de-identified subject ID, COVID-19 status, age in years and sex. Where available, HLA class I and class II types were taken from metadata supplied by the sample provider and were not determined by assay-based typing. Broad study findings and their caveats: The amount of clinical and demographic metadata varied by source and participant and was provided uncurated.

Each collaborating institution followed its own protocols to collect whole blood in K2EDTA tubes. Collaborator samples were shipped for TCRbeta analysis as frozen whole blood, isolated PBMCs, or DNA extracted from either sample type. There are 15 amino acids in the CDR3, from cysteine to phenylalanine inclusive. Just CDR3 DNA is preserved here, 45 bases in frame from base 1. Clipping removes 2 bases from V and 4 bases from J, with 7 as the unmatched junction base count. Based on the germline V gene, the CDR1 and CDR2 sequences are LGHNA and YSLEER. TCRbeta CDR3 regions were amplified from genomic DNA using the immunoSEQ Assay, a bias-controlled multiplex PCR. Per the original workflow: The number of nucleated cells in each sample was estimated from the amplification of reference gene primers within the assay. To quantify the absolute abundance of each unique TCRbeta CDR3 rearrangement, sequence reads were collapsed and filtered. For each sample, productive Simpson clonality was calculated as the square root of Simpson's diversity index over productive rearrangements. As stored in TCRdb, this immuneACCESS dataset retains in-frame rearrangements with V and J assigned. A fraction of the clones does not appear; measured against another copy, unresolved V genes explain less than half of the discrepancy, and the remainder lacks a known reason. For V, J and clone size, that table is used; D and trimming come from the DNA. Here the sample has some 150,000 clones; 80% to 85% occur a single time. The ten largest account for approximately 38% of the sample.

Points on this clone: Which antigen it targets is not known. No base quality information exists; no much larger clone differs at one position.

The V gene is TRBV4-3 and the J gene is TRBJ2-7, and 8 junction bases match TRBD1. The sequence came from a human donor in a cohort sampled during active COVID-19. The sample taken for sequencing was peripheral blood. The CDR3 region reads CASSQSRTGMYEQYF. In nucleotide form, the sequence is TGCGCCAGCAGCCAATCTCGGACAGGGATGTACGAGCAGTACTTC.